These 30 T cell receptor beta chains were sequenced from one sample in a study of CD4+ T cells in melanoma (dated by TCRdb to between 2021 and 2024). The receptor library was made with the immunoSEQ multiplex PCR assay. This is the immuneACCESS table as TCRdb keeps it, with only in-frame sequences that have V and J called. A part of the clones is gone; compared with another copy, unresolved V genes explain less than half, and the rest is unexplained. Recorded for this sample are about 9,900 clones; approximately 69% of them occurred a single time. The ten top clones hold about 20% of the sample. Sequences were obtained from peripheral blood. The source of these receptors is a human donor with melanoma.

The gene calls are TRBV7-9 and TRBJ2-2; TRBD2 matches at 15 bases. The CDR3 runs 17 residues. Germline V CDR1 and CDR2: SEHNR, FQNEAQ (reference sequence). J was trimmed by 3 bases and V by 7 bases; bases with no gene match: 6. CDR3 DNA: TGTGCCAGCACCGGGGGACTAGCGGGGGGTTACACCGGGGAGCTGTTTTTT. It codes for CASTGGLAGGYTGELFF.

The J gene is TRBJ1-5, the V gene TRBV30; tentative D call: TRBD1 (5 bases). V dropped 0 bases and J dropped 4 bases, with 16 bases sitting between them. The CDR3 spans 16 residues. Germline V lookup: CDR1 GTSNPN, CDR2 SVGIG (reference sequence). The CDR3 spells CAWSVPGPTRNQPQHF. The CDR3 DNA reads as TGTGCCTGGAGTGTACCGGGGCCAACTAGAAATCAGCCCCAGCATTTT.

The chain is built from TRBV11-2 and TRBJ2-7; the D is unclear. The CDR3 totals 15 residues. V shed 1 base and J shed 6 bases, with 16 bases lying between them. Looked up from germline, CDR1 is SGHAT and CDR2 is FQNNGV. The CDR3 protein is CASSLGPQHGSEQYF. Here the CDR3 DNA reads TGTGCCAGCAGCTTAGGTCCCCAACACGGGTCCGAGCAGTACTTC. The full variable domain, with the rest looked up from reference TRBV11-2 and TRBJ2-7, is EAGVAQSPRYKIIEKRQSVAFWCNPISGHATLYWYQQILGQGPKLLIQFQNNGVVDDSQLPKDRFSAERLKGVDSTLKIQPAKLEDSAVYLCASSLGPQHGSEQYFGPGTRLTVT.

The rearrangement uses TRBV2 and TRBJ1-1, with D unclear. This CDR3 comprises 13 residues. V dropped 8 bases and J dropped 0 bases, with 10 bases sitting between them. The V gene's germline CDR1 is SNHLY and CDR2 FYNNEI. The CDR3 loop is CASRPNMNTEAFF. DNA for the CDR3: TGTGCCAGCCGTCCTAATATGAACACTGAAGCTTTCTTT.

The chain joins TRBV2 to TRBJ1-5, with D tentatively TRBD1 (5 bases). V lost 5 bases to trimming and J lost 3 bases, with 14 bases between them. The germline V gene has CDR1 SNHLY and CDR2 FYNNEI. The CDR3 sequence is 15 residues long. For the CDR3, the DNA is TGTGCCAGCAGTCTCGAGGGGCATCCCAATCAGCCCCAGCATTTT. Its translation is CASSLEGHPNQPQHF.

This chain connects TRBV5-5 to TRBJ1-4; TRBD1 is a possible D gene (5 bases). The CDR3 spans 17 residues. V was shortened by 5 bases and J by 4 bases, with 21 bases between the two germline ends. CDR1 SGHKS and CDR2 YYEKEE come from the germline V gene (reference sequence). CDR3 DNA sequence: TGTGCCAGCAGGGACATGTCACGCCCGGCCGGTAATGAAAAACTGTTTTTT. Translating it yields CASRDMSRPAGNEKLFF.

This clone was detected only a few times. The rearrangement links TRBV28 to TRBJ1-1; D is uncertain. Per germline, CDR1 MDHEN and CDR2 SYDVKM. The CDR3 consists of 11 residues. Trimming shortened V by 2 bases and J by 6 bases, and 4 bases separated the two germline ends. The CDR3 loop reads CASSLGPEAFF. CDR3 in DNA: TGTGCCAGCAGTTTAGGCCCTGAAGCTTTCTTT. Full variable domain (outside the CDR3, taken from reference TRBV28 and TRBJ1-1): DVKVTQSSRYLVKRTGEKVFLECVQDMDHENMFWYRQDPGLGLRLIYFSYDVKMKEKGDIPEGYSVSREKKERFSLILESASTNQTSMYLCASSLGPEAFFGQGTRLTVV.

This clone appeared once. This rearrangement joins TRBV7-8 to TRBJ1-5; tentatively, D is TRBD1 (6 bases). V lost 5 bases to trimming and J lost 0 bases, with 11 bases between them. This CDR3 spans 15 amino acids. Germline V gene lookup returns CDR1 SGHVS and CDR2 FQNEAQ. In DNA form, the CDR3 reads TGTGCCAGCAGCCTACAGGGAAATAGCAATCAGCCCCAGCATTTT. Encoded protein: CASSLQGNSNQPQHF.

This chain connects TRBV7-6 to TRBJ1-1; tentatively, D is TRBD1 (6 bases). V lost 5 bases and J 1 base, leaving 11 bases between the germline ends. CDR1 is SGHVS and CDR2 is FNYEAQ in the germline V gene. CDR3 size: 14 residues. The chain's CDR3 is CASSAGHTNTEAFF. The CDR3 coding sequence is TGTGCCAGCAGCGCGGGACATACGAACACTGAAGCTTTCTTT.

This clone appeared a few times. The V call is TRBV5-1, the J call TRBJ2-2, with D perhaps matching TRBD2 (5 bases). Trimming stripped 7 bases from V and 7 bases from J, with 11 bases between. This CDR3 has 12 amino acids. Germline CDR1 reads SGHRS; CDR2 reads YFSETQ. CDR3: CASLAEDGELFF. The CDR3 bases are TGCGCCAGCCTTGCGGAGGACGGGGAGCTGTTTTTT. The variable domain in full, with the rest retrieved from reference TRBV5-1 and TRBJ2-2, is KAGVTQTPRYLIKTRGQQVTLSCSPISGHRSVSWYQQTPGQGLQFLFEYFSETQRNKGNFPGRFSGRQFSNSRSEMNVSTLELGDSALYLCASLAEDGELFFGEGSRLTVL.

The chain has TRBV7-9 and TRBJ2-2; tentatively, D is TRBD2 (5 bases). Trimming took 5 bases from V and 8 from J, leaving 9 bases between them. This CDR3 contains 12 residues. In germline, CDR1 is SEHNR, CDR2 FQNEAQ (reference sequence). The CDR3: CASSEGGGELFF. CDR3 coding DNA: TGTGCCAGCAGCGAAGGAGGAGGGGAGCTGTTTTTT.

The rearrangement uses TRBV5-5 and TRBJ2-2; either TRBD1 or TRBD2 may supply D (5 bases each). The CDR3 has 14 residues. CDR1 SGHKS and CDR2 YYEKEE come from the germline V gene (reference sequence). V shed 1 base and J shed 6 bases, with 10 bases lying between them. CDR3 DNA: TGTGCCAGCAGCTTGCAGGGACCCCCCGGGGAGCTGTTTTTT. Amino acids: CASSLQGPPGELFF.

The CDR3 DNA is TGTGCCAGCAGTGTTGGGGGGACCGCCTACAATGAGCAGTTCTTC. As protein: CASSVGGTAYNEQFF. The rearrangement links TRBV6-4 to TRBJ2-1; D perhaps matches TRBD2 (6 bases). Germline CDR1 is MRHNA and CDR2 is SNTAGT. V lost 4 bases and J lost 2, with 12 bases in between. The CDR3 has 15 residues.

This chain connects TRBV7-2 to TRBJ1-1; tentative D call: TRBD1 (5 bases). V lost 6 bases and J 2 bases, leaving 10 bases between the germline ends. CDR1 and CDR2 from the germline V gene are SGHTA and FQGNSA. This CDR3 has 13 amino acids. The chain's CDR3 is CASSWTSNTEAFF. The DNA for the CDR3 is TGTGCCAGCAGTTGGACATCTAACACTGAAGCTTTCTTT. The whole variable domain, remainder taken from reference TRBV7-2 and TRBJ1-1, is GAGVSQSPSNKVTEKGKDVELRCDPISGHTALYWYRQSLGQGLEFLIYFQGNSAPDKSGLPSDRFSAERTGGSVSTLTIQRTQQEDSAVYLCASSWTSNTEAFFGQGTRLTVV.

The V gene is TRBV15, the J gene TRBJ2-3, with D perhaps given as TRBD1 or TRBD2 (5 bases each). The CDR3 extends over 16 amino acids. V lost 3 bases and J 3 bases, leaving 16 bases between the germline ends. CDR1 and CDR2 (germline): LNHNV, YYDKDF (reference sequence). CDR3 DNA sequence: TGTGCCACCAGCAGGGGACCGGATTTGCGAACAGATACGCAGTATTTT. Translation: CATSRGPDLRTDTQYF.

V and J are TRBV6-5 and TRBJ2-2; a possible D gene is TRBD1 (5 bases). The germline V gene encodes CDR1 MNHEY and CDR2 SVGAGI. V lost 6 bases and J 5 bases, leaving 10 bases between the germline ends. The CDR3 runs 13 residues. The CDR3 here is CASSTDSTGELFF. As DNA, the CDR3 is TGTGCCAGCAGCACCGACAGTACCGGGGAGCTGTTTTTT.

The chain joins TRBV6-4 to TRBJ1-1; D is unresolved. The CDR3 is 13 amino acids. The germline V and J ends were trimmed by 1 base and 4 bases, with 7 bases remaining between them. Germline V gene data show CDR1 as MRHNA and CDR2 as SNTAGT. CDR3 sequence: CASSDFPGTEAFF. The DNA for the CDR3 is TGTGCCAGCAGTGACTTCCCCGGCACTGAAGCTTTCTTT.

This rearrangement joins TRBV28 to TRBJ1-4; perhaps TRBD1 as D (6 bases). The CDR3 length is 16 residues. The germline CDR1 and CDR2 sequences are MDHEN and SYDVKM. The germline V and J ends were trimmed by 2 bases and 3 bases, with 13 bases remaining between them. The CDR3 region is CASSLNQGTANEKLFF. In DNA form, the CDR3 reads TGTGCCAGCAGTTTAAACCAGGGGACGGCTAATGAAAAACTGTTTTTT.

The chain links TRBV4-1 to TRBJ2-2; D gene unclear. This CDR3 spans 11 amino acids. Germline CDR1 reads MGHRA; CDR2 reads YSYEKL. Trimming took off 5 bases at V and 4 bases at J, with 2 bases between the two ends. DNA of the CDR3: TGCGCCAGCAGCACCACCGGGGAGCTGTTTTTT. Translated, it gives CASSTTGELFF.

This CDR3 reads CASRDTVVYTDTQYF. In DNA form, the CDR3 reads TGTGCCAGCAGGGACACGGTGGTTTACACAGATACGCAGTATTTT. The chain recombines TRBV28 with TRBJ2-3; the D gene is possibly TRBD1 (5 bases). V shed 6 bases and J shed 2 bases, with 15 bases lying between them. This CDR3 contains 15 residues. CDR1 and CDR2 (germline): MDHEN, SYDVKM.

This clone was recorded a few times. The gene calls are TRBV4-3 and TRBJ1-1, with 7 nucleotides matching TRBD1. CDR1 is LGHNA and CDR2 is YSLEER in the germline V gene. The CDR3 has 13 amino acids. The V gene end was trimmed by 3 bases and the J gene end by 9 bases; junction bases not matched to a gene: 7. The chain's CDR3 is CASSQTQGTKAFF. The CDR3 nucleotides read TGCGCCAGCAGCCAGACACAGGGGACCAAAGCTTTCTTT.

The chain uses TRBV29-1 and TRBJ1-1; the D gene is possibly TRBD1 (5 bases). Germline-derived CDR1 and CDR2 are SQVTM and ANQGSEA. The CDR3 has 13 amino acids. Trimming took 6 bases from V and 5 from J, leaving 16 bases between them. For the CDR3, the DNA is TGCAGCGTGGGGCCGGGCTTTGGGACTGAAGCTTTCTTT. This encodes CSVGPGFGTEAFF.

CDR3 in amino acids: CASSYRGQGLWDEQFF. For the CDR3, the DNA is TGTGCCAGCAGTTACAGGGGACAGGGCCTTTGGGATGAGCAGTTCTTC. The chain uses TRBV6-5 and TRBJ2-1; 9 positions match TRBD1. V was clipped by 2 bases and J by 8 bases; unmatched bases: 10. The germline V gene encodes CDR1 MNHEY and CDR2 SVGAGI. The CDR3 is 16 residues long.

The chain combines TRBV7-9 with TRBJ2-7, with 8 bases fitting TRBD1. The CDR3 is made up of 13 amino acids. Germline-derived CDR1 and CDR2 are SEHNR and FQNEAQ (reference sequence). The trim removed 7 bases at V and 2 bases at J, leaving 4 bases unmatched. DNA of the CDR3: TGTGCCAGCACGGGACAGGCAACCTACGAGCAGTACTTC. This sequence encodes CASTGQATYEQYF.

This rearrangement joins TRBV18 to TRBJ2-1; D may be TRBD1 or TRBD2 (5 bases each). This CDR3 comprises 15 residues. V lost 4 bases and J 4 bases, leaving 14 bases between the germline ends. Germline CDR1 is KGHSH and CDR2 is LQKENI. The CDR3 coding sequence is TGTGCCAGCTCACTTCCGGGACCGGCGTACAATGAGCAGTTCTTC. Protein sequence: CASSLPGPAYNEQFF.

J is TRBJ1-2 and V is TRBV5-1, with 9 bases matching TRBD1. With 5 bases clipped from V and 4 bases from J, the junction kept 12 bases outside the gene matches. Germline CDR1 is SGHRS and CDR2 is YFSETQ. CDR3 length: 16 amino acids. Here the CDR3 DNA reads TGCGCCAGCAGGCCCGGCCCGGGACAGGGAAGCTATGGCTACACCTTC. This sequence encodes CASRPGPGQGSYGYTF.

The chain employs TRBV28 and TRBJ1-5; D ambiguous. V was clipped by 3 bases and J by 6 bases, with 6 bases between them. The CDR3 is 12 amino acids. From germline, CDR1 is MDHEN and CDR2 SYDVKM. The CDR3 DNA reads TGTGCCAGCAGTTTCGGAGTTCAGCCCCAGCATTTT. Protein sequence: CASSFGVQPQHF.

The chain carries TRBV5-1 and TRBJ1-6; 7 bases are a match to TRBD1. This CDR3 spans 15 amino acids. From germline, CDR1 is SGHRS and CDR2 YFSETQ. V trimming: 6 bases; J trimming: 7 bases; junction bases outside the gene matches: 10. DNA of the CDR3: TGCGCCAGCACCGCCGGTGGGACAGAGAATTCACCCCTCCACTTT. This encodes CASTAGGTENSPLHF.

The chain recombines TRBV13 with TRBJ2-6; D might be TRBD1 (5 bases). The V gene's germline CDR1 is PRHDT and CDR2 FYEKMQ (reference sequence). There are 18 residues in the CDR3. Deletions cut 5 bases from V and 1 base from J, with 18 bases between. CDR3 coding DNA: TGTGCCAGCAGCCAGGACCAGACAGACCGATCTGGGGCCAACGTCCTGACTTTC. Translating it yields CASSQDQTDRSGANVLTF.

The chain recombines TRBV7-2 with TRBJ2-1; 8 positions agree with TRBD2. Trimming took 5 bases from V and 3 from J; bases not matched to a gene: 6. The CDR3 has 15 amino acids. Germline values: CDR1 SGHTA, CDR2 FQGNSA. CDR3 sequence: CASSQRAGDYNEQFF. The CDR3 nucleotides are TGTGCCAGCAGCCAGAGAGCGGGGGACTACAATGAGCAGTTCTTC.